This is a list of T cell receptor beta chains from one sample in a study of patients and donors after allogeneic stem cell transplantation. TCRdb re-called the RT-PCR reads through MiXCR, storing one row per CDR3 protein. The sample holds over 350,000 distinct CDR3 sequences, more than 15% seen once. Material: blood, either unsorted or a sorted T cell fraction (not recorded which). Every receptor here comes from a human donor who was either an allogeneic HSCT recipient or a stem cell or donor lymphocyte infusion donor (not recorded which). It is not recorded whose cells these are; they may come from a transplant donor. Each CDR3 is given with its conserved first and last residue. Each record gives: J gene, clone size, V gene, D gene, CDR3 protein, CDR3 DNA. D genes are given only for firm matches. Part of the rows lack a size; the others show once, few, many or a class for expanded clones.

>TRBJ1-5|many|TRBV7-2|-
CASSLGLSQPQHF
TGTGCCAGCAGCTTAGGTTTAAGTCAGCCCCAGCATTTT
>TRBJ1-3|-|TRBV2|-
CASSVTYKSSGNTIYF
TGTGCCAGCAGCGTCACTTATAAGAGCTCTGGAAACACCATATATTTT
>TRBJ1-5|many|TRBV4-3|-
CASSQDRASNQPQHF
TGCGCCAGCAGCCAAGACAGGGCTAGCAATCAGCCCCAGCATTTT
>TRBJ2-1|-|TRBV5-6|-
CASSLGDPSYNEQFF
TGTGCCAGCAGCCTGGGGGACCCCTCCTACAATGAGCAGTTCTTC
>TRBJ2-7|-|TRBV15|TRBD1
CATSRKTGWRAYEQYF
TGTGCCACCAGCAGAAAGACAGGGTGGAGAGCCTACGAGCAGTACTTC
>TRBJ2-2|-|TRBV23-1|TRBD1
CASSQFNAGGFGELFF
TGCGCCAGCAGTCAATTTAACGCAGGGGGCTTCGGGGAGCTGTTTTTT
>TRBJ1-1|-|TRBV7-6|-
CASSVLGSSSTEAFF
TGTGCCAGCAGCGTTCTTGGCTCGAGTTCCACTGAAGCTTTCTTT
>TRBJ2-3|few|TRBV5-1|-
CASSLTPMGSTDTQYF
TGCGCCAGCAGTCTGACTCCCATGGGGTCCACAGATACGCAGTATTTT
>TRBJ2-7|many|TRBV5-1|-
CASSAPDQKRYEQYF
TGCGCCAGCAGCGCCCCGGACCAGAAAAGGTACGAGCAGTACTTC
>TRBJ2-3|-|TRBV2|-
CASSPEQGINTQYF
TGTGCCAGCAGTCCAGAGCAGGGAATTAATACGCAGTATTTT
>TRBJ1-5|-|TRBV6-1|-
CASSERARQGLSNQPQHF
TGTGCCAGCAGTGAAAGGGCCAGGCAGGGTCTTAGCAATCAGCCCCAGCATTTT
>TRBJ1-5|many|TRBV12-5|-
CASRARENQPQHF
TGTGCTAGCCGGGCCCGGGAGAATCAGCCCCAGCATTTT
>TRBJ2-7|-|TRBV7-9|TRBD1
CASSFYRGSSYEQYF
TGTGCCAGCAGCTTCTACAGGGGGAGCTCCTACGAGCAGTACTTC
>TRBJ1-2|few|TRBV4-1|-
CASTSDRVYGGYGYTF
TGCGCCAGCACCTCGGATAGAGTTTACGGGGGGTATGGCTACACCTTC
>TRBJ2-1|-|TRBV7-9|-
CASSGKDGDVGNEQFF
TGTGCCAGCAGCGGAAAGGACGGGGATGTTGGCAATGAGCAGTTCTTC
>TRBJ1-1|few|TRBV27|-
CASSNDPGGNTEAFF
TGTGCCAGCAGTAACGACCCCGGTGGGAACACTGAAGCTTTCTTT
>TRBJ1-1|few|TRBV5-1|-
CASSWGTMNTEAFF
TGCGCCAGCAGCTGGGGGACAATGAACACTGAAGCTTTCTTT
>TRBJ2-5|-|TRBV11-1|-
CASSEARGAVQTQYF
TGTGCCAGCAGCGAAGCGAGGGGGGCCGTCCAGACCCAGTACTTC
>TRBJ2-6|-|TRBV20-1|-
CSARGTALGSSGANVLTF
TGCAGTGCTAGGGGGACGGCTCTTGGTTCCTCTGGGGCCAACGTCCTGACTTTC
>TRBJ1-3|few|TRBV7-9|-
CASSSSIQGNTIYF
TGTGCCAGCAGCTCGTCGATCCAGGGAAACACCATATATTTT
>TRBJ2-7|few|TRBV19|TRBD2
CASSKFPGLEENEQYF
TGTGCCAGTAGTAAATTTCCGGGACTAGAAGAGAACGAGCAGTACTTC
>TRBJ2-2|-|TRBV20-1|TRBD2
CSAGLAGVLTGELFF
TGCAGTGCCGGACTAGCGGGAGTTCTGACCGGGGAGCTGTTTTTT
>TRBJ2-3|-|TRBV5-1|TRBD2
CASKFSSGTTDTQYF
TGCGCCAGCAAATTCTCTAGCGGCACCACAGATACGCAGTATTTT
>TRBJ2-1|few|TRBV12-3/TRBV12-4|-
CASSHQGAGGNEQFF
TGTGCCAGCAGTCACCAGGGGGCGGGGGGTAATGAGCAGTTCTTC
>TRBJ2-1|-|TRBV7-3|-
CASSLATFVGEQFF
TGTGCCAGCAGCTTGGCTACCTTCGTCGGTGAGCAGTTCTTC
>TRBJ2-3|-|TRBV11-2|TRBD1
CASSLQGAEDTQYF
TGTGCCAGCAGTCTTCAGGGGGCGGAAGATACGCAGTATTTT
>TRBJ2-7|-|TRBV20-1|-
CSARAPVSARAYEQYF
TGCAGTGCTAGAGCCCCTGTAAGTGCAAGAGCCTACGAGCAGTACTTC
>TRBJ2-3|-|TRBV12-3/TRBV12-4|TRBD2
CASSHPLAGGPATKYF
TGTGCCAGCAGCCACCCCCTAGCGGGAGGCCCGGCGACGAAGTATTTT
>TRBJ2-2|-|TRBV7-9|TRBD2
CASSYRAGGPYTGELFF
TGTGCCAGCAGCTATAGAGCGGGAGGGCCGTACACCGGGGAGCTGTTTTTT
>TRBJ2-1|-|TRBV20-1|TRBD1
CSARDRGGAGNEQFF
TGCAGTGCTAGAGATCGAGGGGGCGCGGGCAATGAGCAGTTCTTC
>TRBJ2-7|few|TRBV20-1|-
CSAHGWGAGDEQYF
TGCAGTGCCCATGGATGGGGCGCCGGGGACGAGCAGTACTTC
>TRBJ2-7|few|TRBV27|-
CASSQNPAEISYEQYF
TGTGCCAGCAGCCAAAACCCGGCGGAAATCTCCTACGAGCAGTACTTC
>TRBJ1-1|many|TRBV7-8|-
CASSLGVTEAFF
TGTGCCAGCAGCTTAGGGGTCACTGAAGCTTTCTTT
>TRBJ2-4|few|TRBV20-1|-
CSASEGVGKNIQYF
TGCAGTGCTAGCGAGGGGGTGGGCAAAAACATTCAGTACTTC
>TRBJ1-2|-|TRBV5-1|TRBD1
CASSWEDRRGSYTF
TGCGCCAGCAGCTGGGAGGACAGGCGCGGGAGCTACACCTTC
>TRBJ1-5|many|TRBV7-2|-
CASSLRGGQPQHF
TGTGCCAGCAGTCTTCGAGGGGGTCAGCCCCAGCATTTT
>TRBJ2-2|few|TRBV3-1|-
CASSQGVGELFF
TGTGCCAGCAGCCAAGGCGTCGGGGAGCTGTTTTTT
>TRBJ1-2|few|TRBV7-2|-
CASSRIDYGYTF
TGTGCCAGCAGCCGGATTGACTATGGCTACACCTTC
>TRBJ1-5|few|TRBV20-1|-
CSASMGGESNQPQHF
TGCAGTGCTAGTATGGGGGGCGAAAGCAATCAGCCCCAGCATTTT
>TRBJ1-3|-|TRBV5-1|-
CASSLAAEGNTIYF
TGCGCCAGCAGCTTGGCGGCCGAAGGAAACACCATATATTTT
>TRBJ1-4|-|TRBV6-1|-
CASTHRRLGSTNEKLFF
TGTGCCAGCACCCACAGGAGACTCGGGTCGACTAATGAAAAACTGTTTTTT
>TRBJ2-7|many|TRBV5-1|TRBD1
CASSLRQGVWEQYF
TGCGCCAGCAGCTTGAGACAGGGAGTATGGGAGCAGTACTTC
>TRBJ1-1|-|TRBV7-3|TRBD1
CASSPQGERSTEAFF
TGTGCCAGCAGCCCTCAGGGGGAAAGGAGCACTGAAGCTTTCTTT
>TRBJ2-3|-|TRBV30|TRBD2
CAWSVLGLAPRDTQYF
TGTGCCTGGAGTGTACTCGGACTAGCTCCGCGAGATACGCAGTATTTT
>TRBJ1-6|few|TRBV6-1|TRBD1
CASRRRDRGSPLHF
TGTGCCAGCAGACGCCGGGACAGAGGATCACCCCTCCACTTT
>TRBJ1-4|few|TRBV5-5|-
CASSSRGGGPNEKLFF
TGTGCCAGCAGCTCCAGGGGAGGCGGCCCTAATGAAAAACTGTTTTTT
>TRBJ1-5|many|TRBV12-3/TRBV12-4|-
CASSFGGSNQPQHF
TGTGCCAGCAGTTTCGGGGGCAGTAATCAGCCCCAGCATTTT
>TRBJ1-1|-|TRBV6-1|TRBD1
CASSAARGPGEAFF
TGTGCCAGCAGTGCCGCCAGGGGGCCTGGTGAAGCTTTCTTT
>TRBJ1-1|-|TRBV5-1|-
CASSRTRGPTEAFF
TGCGCCAGCAGCCGTACAAGGGGCCCCACTGAAGCTTTCTTT
>TRBJ2-1|-|TRBV12-3/TRBV12-4|TRBD1
CASSSSRGLSNEQFF
TGTGCCAGCAGTTCCTCCAGGGGGCTATCCAATGAGCAGTTCTTC
>TRBJ2-1|few|TRBV4-1|TRBD2
CASSQGLSGRGYNEQFF
TGCGCCAGCAGCCAGGGCCTTAGCGGGAGGGGCTACAATGAGCAGTTCTTC
>TRBJ2-5|-|TRBV7-2|-
CASSWARTQYF
TGTGCCAGCAGCTGGGCGAGGACCCAGTACTTC
>TRBJ2-1|few|TRBV29-1|TRBD2
CSVFPLRGRSYNEQFF
TGCAGCGTTTTTCCCCTCCGCGGGAGGAGTTACAATGAGCAGTTCTTC
>TRBJ2-1|-|TRBV20-1|-
CSARDPGRPRNEQFF
TGCAGTGCTAGAGATCCTGGGAGGCCCAGGAATGAGCAGTTCTTC
>TRBJ2-7|few|TRBV5-1|TRBD2
CASSLDLSGSAYEQYF
TGCGCCAGCAGCTTGGACCTCAGCGGGAGCGCCTACGAGCAGTACTTC
>TRBJ2-3|-|TRBV24-1|TRBD1
CATSEPRAGTGGTDTQYF
TGTGCCACCAGTGAACCGAGGGCAGGGACAGGGGGCACAGATACGCAGTATTTT
>TRBJ2-3|few|TRBV7-3|-
CASSPRGRGSTDTQYF
TGTGCCAGCAGCCCCCGAGGACGGGGTAGCACAGATACGCAGTATTTT
>TRBJ1-5|many|TRBV4-1|-
CASSHGGTQPQHF
TGCGCCAGCAGCCATGGGGGGACGCAGCCCCAGCATTTT
>TRBJ2-2|-|TRBV20-1|-
CSAREWESDTGELFF
TGCAGTGCTAGAGAGTGGGAGTCGGACACCGGGGAGCTGTTTTTT